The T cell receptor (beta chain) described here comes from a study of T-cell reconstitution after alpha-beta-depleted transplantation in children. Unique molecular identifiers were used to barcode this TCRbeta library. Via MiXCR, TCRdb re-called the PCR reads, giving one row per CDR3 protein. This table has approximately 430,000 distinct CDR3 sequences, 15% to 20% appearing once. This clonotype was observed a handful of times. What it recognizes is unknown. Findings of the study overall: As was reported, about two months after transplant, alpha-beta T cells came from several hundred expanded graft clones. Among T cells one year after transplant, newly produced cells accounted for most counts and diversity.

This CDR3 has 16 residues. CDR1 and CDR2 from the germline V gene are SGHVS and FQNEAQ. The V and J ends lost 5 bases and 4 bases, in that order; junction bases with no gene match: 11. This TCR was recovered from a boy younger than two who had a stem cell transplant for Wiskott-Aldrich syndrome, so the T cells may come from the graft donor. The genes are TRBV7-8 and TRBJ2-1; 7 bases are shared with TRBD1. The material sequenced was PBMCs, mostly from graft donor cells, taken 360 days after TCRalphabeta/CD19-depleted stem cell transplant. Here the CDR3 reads CASSQQGKGEYNEQFF. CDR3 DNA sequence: TGTGCCAGCAGCCAACAGGGGAAGGGGGAATACAATGAGCAGTTCTTC.